The 18 T cell receptor beta chains given below trace back to one sample, sequenced in a study of cytomegalovirus exposure and HLA in healthy donors. Researchers ran the PCR with 60 Vbeta and 13 Jbeta primers. The table came from immunoSEQ multiplex PCR; TCRdb's copy has only in-frame clones and leaves some out. The repertoire holds 110,000 or so clones, with around 72% as singletons. What was sequenced was PBMCs. The receptors shown here come from a male donor in good health and CMV-seronegative.

This chain connects TRBV6-1 to TRBJ2-6; no clear D gene. The CDR3 runs to 14 residues. V lost 8 bases and J 2 bases, leaving 10 bases between the germline ends. In germline, CDR1 is MNHNS, CDR2 SASEGT. The CDR3 sequence is CASPLLPGANVLTF. The CDR3 DNA sequence: TGTGCCAGCCCCCTCCTTCCTGGGGCCAACGTCCTGACTTTC.

On this clone: Other DNA sequences in this sample translate to the same CDR3. CDR3 loop: CASSFGQGANQPQHF. Written as DNA, the CDR3 is TGTGCCAGCAGTTTTGGACAGGGGGCCAATCAGCCCCAGCATTTT. The genes are TRBV27 and TRBJ1-5, with TRBD1 matching over 11 bases. Germline-derived CDR1 and CDR2 are MNHEY and SMNVEV (reference sequence). The J segment lost 3 bases and the V segment lost 3 bases, leaving 1 base of the junction unmatched. This CDR3 contains 15 residues.

The gene calls are TRBV5-1 and TRBJ2-1; 8 bases agree with TRBD1. From germline, CDR1 is SGHRS and CDR2 YFSETQ. This CDR3 has 15 amino acids. V gave up 2 bases and J gave up 8 bases; unmatched junction bases: 9. The CDR3 DNA sequence: TGCGCCAGCAGCTTAACCGGGACAGGTTCCTATGAGCAGTTCTTC. The encoded protein is CASSLTGTGSYEQFF.

The chain is built from TRBV11-3 and TRBJ1-2; 7 bases match TRBD1. This CDR3 is built from 13 residues. Trimming removed 5 bases from V and 1 base from J; junction bases left unmatched: 1. CDR1 is SGHNT, CDR2 YENEEA, per germline. CDR3 bases: TGTGCCAGCAGCCGGGACAGTAACTATGGCTACACCTTC. Protein sequence: CASSRDSNYGYTF.

The CDR3 DNA follows: TGTGCCAGCAGATATAGGACTGGGGAGTCGGATACGCAGTATTTT. It encodes CASRYRTGESDTQYF. V is TRBV6-6 and J is TRBJ2-3, with D possibly TRBD2 on 5 matching bases. Germline CDR1 and CDR2: MNHNY and SVGAGI (reference sequence). V gave up 6 bases and J gave up 6 bases, with 19 bases separating them. The CDR3 is made up of 15 amino acids.

This clone was counted between two and nine times. The chain couples TRBV5-6 to TRBJ2-3, with a weak D call TRBD2 (6 bases). Trimming cost V 4 bases and J 0 bases, with 21 bases left between them. CDR1 SGHDT and CDR2 YYEEEE come from the germline V gene. This CDR3 has 18 residues. The CDR3 DNA follows: TGTGCCAGCAGCCTCGGATTAGCGGACCACTTTAGCACAGATACGCAGTATTTT. Translation gives CASSLGLADHFSTDTQYF.

This clone was counted a few times. The chain combines TRBV7-2 with TRBJ1-5; D is unresolved. This CDR3 spans 13 amino acids. Trimming removed 5 bases at V and 6 bases at J, with 11 bases between. Germline assignment: CDR1 SGHTA and CDR2 FQGNSA. The CDR3: CASSVGRSQPQHF. The DNA for the CDR3 is TGTGCCAGCAGCGTAGGGAGATCTCAGCCCCAGCATTTT.

The gene calls are TRBV6-5 and TRBJ1-3; 7 bases match TRBD1. This CDR3 is built from 14 residues. Germline assignment: CDR1 MNHEY and CDR2 SVGAGI. The V gene end was trimmed by 6 bases and the J gene end by 1 base; junction bases not matched to a gene: 3. This CDR3 is CASRLTGSGNTIYF. In nucleotides, the CDR3 is TGTGCCAGCAGGCTGACAGGGTCTGGAAACACCATATATTTT.

This clone came up once. The J gene is TRBJ2-2, the V gene TRBV28, with TRBD1 matching 7 bases. The CDR3 spans 18 residues. V was clipped by 6 bases and J by 1 base; unmatched bases: 14. The V gene's germline CDR1 is MDHEN and CDR2 SYDVKM. Here the CDR3 DNA reads TGTGCCAGCAGCTCACCGGGACAGTCGGTCGGGAACACCGGGGAGCTGTTTTTT. It codes for CASSSPGQSVGNTGELFF.

V is TRBV4-2 and J is TRBJ2-7; D possibly corresponds to TRBD2 (6 bases). V dropped 0 bases and J dropped 6 bases, with 15 bases sitting between them. The length of the CDR3 is 15 residues. Germline loops: CDR1 LGHNA, CDR2 YNFKEQ. The CDR3 here is CASSQDWRGPLEQYF. The CDR3 nucleotides are TGTGCCAGCAGCCAAGACTGGAGGGGTCCCCTCGAGCAGTACTTC.

The V and J genes are TRBV9 and TRBJ2-2; 9 nucleotides match TRBD2. The CDR3 is 15 residues long. CDR1 and CDR2 from the germline V gene are SGDLS and YYNGEE. V shed 0 bases and J 7 bases; nucleotides not matched to a gene: 4. The CDR3 DNA follows: TGTGCCAGCAGCGTAGACTGGACTAGCGTCGGGGAGCTGTTTTTT. Translated, it gives CASSVDWTSVGELFF.

This chain joins TRBV19 and TRBJ2-7, with 9 bases fitting TRBD1. The CDR3 is made up of 15 amino acids. The germline CDR1 and CDR2 sequences are LNHDA and SQIVND (reference sequence). V lost 4 bases and J lost 3; bases outside the gene matches: 7. The CDR3 nucleotides read TGTGCCAGTAGTACGGGACAGGGACGCCTCTACGAGCAGTACTTC. Translation: CASSTGQGRLYEQYF.

The chain uses TRBV19 and TRBJ1-2; 8 bases are a match to TRBD1. Germline V gene lookup returns CDR1 LNHDA and CDR2 SQIVND (reference sequence). The CDR3 is 14 amino acids. Germline trimming cut 5 bases from V and 1 base from J; bases unmatched to any gene: 3. The DNA for the CDR3 is TGTGCCAGTAGTGGTGACAGGGGTAACTATGGCTACACCTTC. This translates into CASSGDRGNYGYTF.

The chain couples TRBV7-9 to TRBJ2-1; 10 positions agree with TRBD2. V dropped 8 bases and J dropped 6; count of bases not matched to a gene: 4. The CDR3 consists of 13 residues. The germline gives CDR1 SEHNR, CDR2 FQNEAQ (reference sequence). The CDR3 here is CASVAGGPNEQFF. The DNA of the CDR3 is TGTGCCAGCGTAGCGGGAGGTCCCAATGAGCAGTTCTTC.

This clone was observed a handful of times. The CDR3 region is CASSETSGSYNEQFF. CDR3 nucleotide sequence: TGTGCCAGCAGTGAAACTAGCGGGAGTTACAATGAGCAGTTCTTC. The genes are TRBV6-1 and TRBJ2-1, with 11 bases that match TRBD2. The trim removed 2 bases at V and 4 bases at J, leaving 1 base unmatched. The CDR3 has 15 amino acids. The germline V gene encodes CDR1 MNHNS and CDR2 SASEGT.

This clone was seen a few times. J is TRBJ1-1 and V is TRBV5-1; possibly TRBD1 for D (5 bases). The ends were cut back, 2 bases at V and 4 bases at J, with 9 bases in the middle. This CDR3 contains 13 residues. Germline V gene sequence: CDR1 SGHRS, CDR2 YFSETQ. CDR3 coding DNA: TGCGCCAGCAGCTTTCGACAGAGCACTGAAGCTTTCTTT. This encodes CASSFRQSTEAFF.

In DNA, the CDR3 is TGCGCCAGCAGCCAAGGCCCCAGGGACAATGAGCAGTTCTTC. Protein: CASSQGPRDNEQFF. The chain employs TRBV4-3 and TRBJ2-1; TRBD1 might be the D (5 bases). This CDR3 is built from 14 residues. Looked up from germline, CDR1 is LGHNA and CDR2 is YSLEER. V dropped 1 base and J dropped 5 bases, with 9 bases sitting between them.

This clone has just a few counts. The chain joins TRBV4-3 to TRBJ2-1, with 8 bases identical to TRBD2. V lost 0 bases, J lost 2 bases, and 3 bases stayed unmatched. The CDR3 has 16 amino acids. Germline lookup yields CDR1 LGHNA and CDR2 YSLEER. CDR3 sequence reads: CASSQDPAGAYNEQFF. CDR3 sequence (DNA): TGCGCCAGCAGCCAAGATCCAGCGGGAGCCTACAATGAGCAGTTCTTC.